This TCR beta chain was identified in a study of Ad26.COV2.S vaccination and SARS-CoV-2 variants. General study points: Spike-specific TCR breadth in vaccine recipients exceeded that seen in placebo recipients.

A note on this clone: Its antigen is unknown.

As to treatment: 15 to 20 received Ad26.COV2.S at low or high dose, single or two shots; five or six received placebo; per-sample allocation not given. The samples were gathered on day 63 after the first injection of vaccine or placebo. Sequencing used immunoSEQ multiplex PCR; TCRdb keeps in-frame clones, though not all of them. The sample has about 260,000 clones; approximately 88% are singletons. Germline V gene lookup returns CDR1 SGHDT and CDR2 YYEEEE. Unmatched junction bases numbered 6, after V lost 1 base and J lost 5 bases. The CDR3 has 15 residues. This clonotype was sampled from a person between 18 and 65 years old who received the Ad26.COV2.S COVID-19 vaccine or a placebo. The specimen comprised peripheral blood, sampled in a trial of Ad26.COV2.S vaccine versus placebo. The chain carries TRBV5-6 and TRBJ2-5; 9 bases line up with TRBD1. This chain's CDR3 is CASSLSDRGGETQYF. The CDR3 region has the DNA TGTGCCAGCAGCTTGTCGGACAGGGGTGGGGAGACCCAGTACTTC.